The clone carrying this TCR beta chain was counted many times. This entry comes from a study of low-dose radiotherapy and immunotherapy resistance in tumors. About the research overall: One day prior to radiation and immunotherapy, intravenous cyclophosphamide at 200 mg/m2 was given, repeated every two weeks. A dose of 300 mg of oral aspirin was taken by patients daily for four cycles from cycle 1 day 1.

From germline, CDR1 is MNHEY and CDR2 SVGEGT. Trimming removed 6 bases at V and 1 base at J, with 7 bases between. This CDR3 has 14 residues. Time point: before trial treatment. Along with nivolumab and ipilimumab, donors received aspirin, low-dose cyclophosphamide and low-dose radiotherapy. Primers used for first-strand cDNA, a TRAV- and TRBV-specific set, covered both alpha and beta chains. The TCRs were subjected to amplification over approximately 20 PCR cycles employing a constant-region primer in conjunction with a V-primer adapter. The authors amplified isolated mRNA by in vitro transcription. TCRdb independently ran MiXCR on the reads; one entry per CDR3 protein. The data hold fewer than 90,000 distinct CDR3 sequences, with approximately 17% observed a single time.

This sequence joins TRBV6-2 or TRBV6-3 and TRBJ2-6; the D is unclear. Sequencing was performed on PBMCs, taken before treatment. The sequence was obtained from a male donor with prostate cancer. This chain's CDR3 is CASRGISGANVLTF. The CDR3 DNA sequence: TGTGCCAGCAGGGGGATATCTGGGGCCAACGTCCTGACTTTC.